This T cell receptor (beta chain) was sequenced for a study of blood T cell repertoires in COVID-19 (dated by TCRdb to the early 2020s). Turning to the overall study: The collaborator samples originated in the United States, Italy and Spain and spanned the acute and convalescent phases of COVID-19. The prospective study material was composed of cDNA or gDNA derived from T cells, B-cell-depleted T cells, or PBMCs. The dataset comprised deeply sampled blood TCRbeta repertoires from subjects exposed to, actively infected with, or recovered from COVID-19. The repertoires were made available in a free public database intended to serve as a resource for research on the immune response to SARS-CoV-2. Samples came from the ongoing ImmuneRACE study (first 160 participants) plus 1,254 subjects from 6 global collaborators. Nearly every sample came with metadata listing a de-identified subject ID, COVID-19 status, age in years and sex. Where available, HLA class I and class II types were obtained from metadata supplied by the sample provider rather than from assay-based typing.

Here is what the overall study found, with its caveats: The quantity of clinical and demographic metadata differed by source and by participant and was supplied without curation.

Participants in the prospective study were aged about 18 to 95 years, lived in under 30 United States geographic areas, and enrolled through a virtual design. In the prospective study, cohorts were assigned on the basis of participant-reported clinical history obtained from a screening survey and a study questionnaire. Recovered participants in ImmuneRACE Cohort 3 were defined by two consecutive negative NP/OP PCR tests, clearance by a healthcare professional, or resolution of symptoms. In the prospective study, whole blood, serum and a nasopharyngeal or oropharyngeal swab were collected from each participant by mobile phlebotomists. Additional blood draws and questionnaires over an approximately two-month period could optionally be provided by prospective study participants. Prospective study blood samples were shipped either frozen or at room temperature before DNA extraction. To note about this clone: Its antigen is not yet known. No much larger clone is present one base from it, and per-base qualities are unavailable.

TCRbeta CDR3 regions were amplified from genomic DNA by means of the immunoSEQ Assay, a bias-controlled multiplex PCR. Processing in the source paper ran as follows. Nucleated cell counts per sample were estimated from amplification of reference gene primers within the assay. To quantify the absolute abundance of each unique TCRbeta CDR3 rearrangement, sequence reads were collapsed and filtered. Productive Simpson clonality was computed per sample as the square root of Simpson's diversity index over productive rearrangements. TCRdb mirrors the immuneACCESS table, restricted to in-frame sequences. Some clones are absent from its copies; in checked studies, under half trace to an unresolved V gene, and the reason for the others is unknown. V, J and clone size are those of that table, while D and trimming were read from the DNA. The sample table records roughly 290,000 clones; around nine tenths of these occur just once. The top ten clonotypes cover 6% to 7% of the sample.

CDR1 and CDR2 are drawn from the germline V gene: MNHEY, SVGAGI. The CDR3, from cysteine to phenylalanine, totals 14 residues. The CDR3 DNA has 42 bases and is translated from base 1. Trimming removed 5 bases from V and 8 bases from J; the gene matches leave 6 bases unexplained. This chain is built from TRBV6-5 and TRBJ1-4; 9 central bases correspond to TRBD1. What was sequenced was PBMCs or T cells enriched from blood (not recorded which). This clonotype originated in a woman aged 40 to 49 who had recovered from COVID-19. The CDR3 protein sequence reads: CASSRRTGEEKLFF. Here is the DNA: TGTGCCAGCAGTCGGCGGACAGGGGAGGAAAAACTGTTTTTT.